The entry below describes one TCR beta chain. Antigen: not known. The PCR was carried out with 60 Vbeta primers and 13 Jbeta primers. The repertoire was sequenced with immunoSEQ multiplex PCR; TCRdb's copy has only in-frame clones and lacks some. The top ten hold about 3.8% of the sample, which has 130,000 to 150,000 clones, 70% to 80% seen once. Germline-derived CDR1 and CDR2 are MNHNS and SASEGT. The CDR3 is 15 residues long. V lost 5 bases, J lost 0 bases, and 1 base stayed unmatched. This entry belongs to a study of cytomegalovirus exposure and HLA in healthy donors. Study observations and caveats: The study flagged about 150 TCR beta chains as cytomegalovirus-associated.

The chain has TRBV6-1 and TRBJ2-1, with TRBD2 identical over 10 bases. The TCR originated in a young man in good health and CMV-seronegative. Material: PBMCs. CDR3 in DNA: TGTGCCAGCAGTTCTAGCGGGGGCTCCTACAATGAGCAGTTCTTC. Translated, it gives CASSSSGGSYNEQFF.